This T cell receptor (beta chain) was retrieved from a study of blood T cells in healthy people across ages. V was trimmed by 6 bases and J by 7 bases, leaving 13 bases between them. Germline-derived CDR1 and CDR2 are DFQATT and SNEGSKA (reference sequence). The CDR3 extends over 12 amino acids. Together with a sample-barcoded 5' primer, a J-beta primer mix was included in a second PCR lasting roughly 6 to 12 cycles. Each cDNA molecule carried a tag from a template-switch adaptor that contained 12 random nucleotides. TCRdb ran MiXCR on the 5' RACE reads and lists one entry per CDR3 protein. The sample lists around 800,000 distinct CDR3 sequences, under 45% occurring once.

The sequence derives from a man aged 60 to 69 in good health. Material: blood. V usage is TRBV20-1 and J usage is TRBJ2-1; tentative D call: TRBD2 (7 bases). The CDR3 sequence: CSAHRGANEQFF. DNA of the CDR3: TGCAGTGCCCACCGGGGGGCAAATGAGCAGTTCTTC.